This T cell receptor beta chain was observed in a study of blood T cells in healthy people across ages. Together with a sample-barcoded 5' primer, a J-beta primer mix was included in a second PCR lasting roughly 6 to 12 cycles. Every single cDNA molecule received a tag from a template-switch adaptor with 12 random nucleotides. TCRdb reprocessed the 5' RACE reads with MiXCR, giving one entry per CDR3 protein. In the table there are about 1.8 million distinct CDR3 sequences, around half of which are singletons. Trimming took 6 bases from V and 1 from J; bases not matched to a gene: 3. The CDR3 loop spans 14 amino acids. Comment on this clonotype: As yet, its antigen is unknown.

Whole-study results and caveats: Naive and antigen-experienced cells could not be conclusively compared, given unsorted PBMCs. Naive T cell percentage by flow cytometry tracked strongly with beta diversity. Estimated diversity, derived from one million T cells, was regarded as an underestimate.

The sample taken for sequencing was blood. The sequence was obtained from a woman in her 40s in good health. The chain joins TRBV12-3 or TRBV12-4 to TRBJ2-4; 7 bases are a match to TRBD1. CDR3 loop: CASRGQTAKNIQYF. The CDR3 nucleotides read TGTGCCAGCAGGGGACAGACGGCCAAAAACATTCAGTACTTC.